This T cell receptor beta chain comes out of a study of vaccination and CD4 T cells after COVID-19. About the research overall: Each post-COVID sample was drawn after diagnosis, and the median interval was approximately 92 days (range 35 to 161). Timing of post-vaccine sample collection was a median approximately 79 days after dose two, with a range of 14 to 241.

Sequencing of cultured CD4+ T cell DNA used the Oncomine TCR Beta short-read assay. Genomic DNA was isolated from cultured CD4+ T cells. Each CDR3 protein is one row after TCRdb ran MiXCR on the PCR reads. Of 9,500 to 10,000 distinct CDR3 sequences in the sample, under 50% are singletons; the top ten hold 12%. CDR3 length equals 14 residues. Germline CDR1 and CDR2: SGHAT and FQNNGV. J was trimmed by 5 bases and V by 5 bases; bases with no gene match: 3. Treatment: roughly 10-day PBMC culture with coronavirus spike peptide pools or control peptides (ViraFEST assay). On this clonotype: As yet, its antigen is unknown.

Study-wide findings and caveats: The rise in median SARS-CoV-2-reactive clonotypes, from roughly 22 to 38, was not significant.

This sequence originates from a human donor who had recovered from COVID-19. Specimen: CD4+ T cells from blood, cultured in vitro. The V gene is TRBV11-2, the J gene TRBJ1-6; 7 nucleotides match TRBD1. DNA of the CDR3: TGTGCCAGCAGCAAGGACAGGCATAATTCACCCCTCCACTTT. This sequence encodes CASSKDRHNSPLHF.